One and the same sample provided the 7 T cell receptor beta chains below, sequenced in a study of control samples from healthy donors and cancer patients. Repertoires were generated with immunoSEQ multiplex PCR, while TCRdb's copy carries only in-frame clones and drops some. The sample lists 150,000 or so clones, under 95% seen once, with more than 4.5% in the top ten. Sequencing input: blood. The receptors stem from a man aged 18 to 29 in good health.

CDR3 nucleotide sequence: TGTGCCAGCAGACTAGGGGGTAGAGACGGCACCGGGGAGCTGTTTTTT. This encodes CASRLGGRDGTGELFF. The chain uses TRBV7-8 and TRBJ2-2, with TRBD1 as a possible D gene (6 bases). Trimming removed 6 bases at V and 4 bases at J, with 18 bases between. In germline, CDR1 is SGHVS, CDR2 FQNEAQ. This CDR3 is 16 amino acids long.

The chain employs TRBV12-3 or TRBV12-4 and TRBJ1-2; D gene ambiguous. The CDR3 runs to 13 residues. Trimming removed 6 bases from V and 2 bases from J, with 10 bases in between. The CDR3 DNA reads as TGTGCCAGCAGCGAGGACGGGAACTATGGCTACACCTTC. Its translation: CASSEDGNYGYTF.

CDR3 DNA sequence: TGTGCCTGGAGTGTGACAGGGTGGAACTACGAGCAGTACTTC. Translated, it gives CAWSVTGWNYEQYF. J is TRBJ2-7 and V is TRBV30; 7 nucleotides line up with TRBD1. Germline trimming cut 0 bases from V and 3 bases from J; bases unmatched to any gene: 5. The CDR3 is made up of 14 amino acids. Germline CDR1 GTSNPN, CDR2 SVGIG (reference sequence).

The V and J genes are TRBV6-6 and TRBJ2-3, with 8 bases fitting TRBD1. CDR1 and CDR2 (germline): MNHNY, SVGAGI (reference sequence). This CDR3 comprises 16 residues. Unmatched junction bases numbered 11, after V lost 7 bases and J lost 2 bases. The CDR3 bases are TGTGCCAGCAATCGAGGGACAGGAGCATTCACAGATACGCAGTATTTT. Amino acids: CASNRGTGAFTDTQYF.

Comment on this clone: Other nucleotide sequences from this sample produce the same CDR3. Here the CDR3 reads CASSYSSYEQYF. CDR3 bases: TGTGCCAGCAGTTACTCGAGCTACGAGCAGTACTTC. The gene calls are TRBV6-2 or TRBV6-3 and TRBJ2-7; D call uncertain. The length of the CDR3 is 12 residues. The V gene's germline CDR1 is MNHEY and CDR2 SVGEGT. V was clipped by 0 bases and J by 3 bases, with 3 bases between them.

For the CDR3, the DNA is TGTGCCAGCAGCGTAACTAGCGGAGGTGGGGATGAGCAGTTCTTC. As protein: CASSVTSGGGDEQFF. The genes are TRBV9 and TRBJ2-1, with 8 bases matching TRBD2. V shed 1 base and J 8 bases; nucleotides not matched to a gene: 8. Germline V CDR1 and CDR2: SGDLS, YYNGEE. CDR3 length: 15 residues.

The chain is built from TRBV6-1 and TRBJ2-3; TRBD1 or TRBD2 may be the D gene (5 bases each). The CDR3 runs 13 residues. CDR1 is MNHNS, CDR2 SASEGT, per germline. The V gene lost 3 bases and the J gene lost 6 bases, with 10 bases spanning the gap. The CDR3 is CASSDNWGDTQYF. The DNA of the CDR3 is TGTGCCAGCAGTGATAATTGGGGGGATACGCAGTATTTT.